These T cell receptor beta chains were read from a single sample in a study of tumor and adjacent non-tumor tissue in lung cancer. TCRdb re-called the multiplex PCR reads through MiXCR, storing one row per CDR3 protein. This table has around 70,000 distinct CDR3 sequences, about three fifths appearing once. Sequenced material: lung tumor tissue. These TCRs come from a man between 50 and 59 years old with non-small cell lung cancer. CDR3s include the opening cysteine and the closing phenylalanine or tryptophan. D genes are given only for firm matches. The listing skips clone size in some rows; elsewhere it reads once, few, many or a size class.

clone_size j_call d_call v_call cdr3_aa cdr3_nt
. TRBJ2-1 . TRBV21-1 CANVSGTYNEQFF TGTGCCAACGTCAGCGGGACTTACAATGAGCAGTTCTTC
. TRBJ2-3 . TRBV4-1 CASSQELAGGSDTQYF TGCGCCAGCAGCCAAGAACTAGCAGGAGGCTCGGATACGCAGTATTTT
few TRBJ2-3 . TRBV18 CASSPGSGAHTQYF TGTGCCAGCTCACCGGGTAGCGGTGCTCATACGCAGTATTTT
. TRBJ2-2 . TRBV7-9 CASSFTATIGGELFF TGTGCCAGCAGCTTTACCGCGACCATCGGCGGGGAGCTGTTTTTT
many TRBJ2-1 TRBD2 TRBV5-1 CASSPREGGGGEQFF TGCGCCAGCAGCCCTCGGGAGGGCGGTGGCGGTGAGCAGTTCTTC
. TRBJ2-7 . TRBV12-3/TRBV12-4 CASSELTVSYEQYF TGTGCCAGCAGCGAGTTGACCGTCTCCTACGAGCAGTACTTC
. TRBJ2-7 . TRBV4-1 CASSQGPAASYEQYF TGCGCCAGCAGCCAAGGACCAGCGGCTTCCTACGAGCAGTATTTC
many TRBJ2-7 . TRBV20-1 CSAIRYSYEQYF TGCAGTGCTATTAGATATTCCTACGAGCAGTACTTC
few TRBJ1-2 TRBD1 TRBV7-9 CASSRIDRGGYTF TGCGCCAGCAGCCGAATAGACAGGGGAGGCTACACCTTC
many TRBJ1-5 . TRBV12-3/TRBV12-4 CASGGVENQPQHF TGTGCCAGCGGGGGGGTAGAAAATCAGCCCCAGCATTTT
few TRBJ2-5 . TRBV10-3 CVISETLPPQETQYF TGTGTCATCAGTGAGACCCTTCCGCCCCAGGAGACCCAGTACTTC
. TRBJ2-5 . TRBV28 CATRTPLETQYF TGTGCCACAAGGACACCCCTAGAGACCCAGTACTTC
. TRBJ1-2 TRBD1 TRBV11-2 CASSPQGQVYSYTF TGTGCCAGCAGCCCGCAGGGACAGGTCTATAGCTACACCTTC
. TRBJ1-5 . TRBV5-1 CASSLAGTSNQPQHF TGCGCCAGCAGCTTGGCAGGGACTAGCAATCAGCCCCAGCATTTT
. TRBJ1-1 TRBD1 TRBV2 CANSTTGVSTEAFF TGTGCCAACAGTACCACAGGGGTTTCGACTGAAGCTTTCTTT
. TRBJ2-7 TRBD2 TRBV4-1 CTSSQGLALYEQYF TGTACCAGCAGCCAAGGACTAGCGCTCTACGAGCAGTACTTC
. TRBJ2-3 . TRBV7-8 CASSLVDRTSTDTQYF TGTGCCAGTAGCTTAGTCGACAGAACTAGCACAGATACGCAGTATTTT
. TRBJ1-2 . TRBV28 CAGRTTTGNYDYTF TGTGCCGGCAGAACCACGACGGGGAACTATGACTACACCTTC
. TRBJ2-7 . TRBV14 CASSQAGLSVTTSYEQYF TGTGCCAGCAGCCAAGCGGGTTTAAGCGTGACTACCTCCTACGAGCAGTACTTC
. TRBJ2-1 TRBD2 TRBV4-1 CAGSPRTSGSNNEQFF TGCGCCGGAAGCCCAAGGACTAGCGGGAGTAACAATGAGCAGTTCTTC
. TRBJ1-4 . TRBV11-1 CASSSGQSTTSEKLFF TGTGCCAGCAGCTCTGGACAGTCGACAACTAGTGAAAAGCTGTTTTTT
. TRBJ2-3 TRBD2 TRBV20-1 CSAKASGRFRTDTQYF TGCAGTGCTAAGGCTAGCGGGAGGTTTCGGACAGATACGCAGTATTTT
. TRBJ2-3 TRBD2 TRBV4-1 CAGSQVSSAGGPVTQYF TGTGCCGGCAGCCAAGTCAGTTCGGCGGGAGGGCCAGTTACGCAGTATTTT
. TRBJ2-1 . TRBV20-1 CSATRGGTMDEQFF TGCAGTGCTACTAGGGGGGGGACCATGGATGAGCAGTTCTTC